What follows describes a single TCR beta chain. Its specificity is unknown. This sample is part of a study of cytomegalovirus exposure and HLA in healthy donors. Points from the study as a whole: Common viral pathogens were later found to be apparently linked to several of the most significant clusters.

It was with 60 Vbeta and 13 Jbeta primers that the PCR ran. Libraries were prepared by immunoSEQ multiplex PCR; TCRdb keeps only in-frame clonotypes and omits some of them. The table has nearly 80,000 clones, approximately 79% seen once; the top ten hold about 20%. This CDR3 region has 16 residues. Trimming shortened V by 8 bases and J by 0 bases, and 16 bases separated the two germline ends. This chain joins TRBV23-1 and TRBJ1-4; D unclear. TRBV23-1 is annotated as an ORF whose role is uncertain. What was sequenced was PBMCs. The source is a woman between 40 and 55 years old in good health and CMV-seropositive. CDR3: CASEVRSLPTNEKLFF. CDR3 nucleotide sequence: TGCGCCAGCGAAGTAAGATCACTGCCAACTAATGAAAAACTGTTTTTT.